The source of this T cell receptor beta chain is a study of T-cell reconstitution after alpha-beta-depleted transplantation in children. Germline V lookup: CDR1 MNHNS, CDR2 SASEGT. This CDR3 spans 14 amino acids. The V end lost 8 bases, the J end lost 4 bases, and 17 bases lay between the germline ends. Construction of the TCRbeta library involved unique molecular identifiers. TCRdb re-called the PCR reads with MiXCR, one entry per CDR3 protein. The repertoire holds about 340,000 distinct CDR3 sequences, with 10% to 13% as singletons. This clonotype has only a few counts. The material sequenced was PBMCs from the stem cell graft donor, taken from the stem cell graft. The chain recombines TRBV6-1 with TRBJ1-2; the D is unclear. The sequence was collected from a human donor who donated a stem cell graft to a child with acute lymphoblastic leukemia. The CDR3 region is CASSERESGYGYTF. DNA of the CDR3: TGTGCCAGCTCGGAAAGGGAATCGGGCTATGGCTACACCTTC.